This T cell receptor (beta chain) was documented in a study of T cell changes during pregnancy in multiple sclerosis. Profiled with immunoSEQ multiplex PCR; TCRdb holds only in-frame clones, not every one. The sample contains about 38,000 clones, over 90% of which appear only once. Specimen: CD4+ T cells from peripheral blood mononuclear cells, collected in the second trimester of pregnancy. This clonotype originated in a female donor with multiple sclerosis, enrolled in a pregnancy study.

Here the CDR3 reads CASSLGGLTGELFF. CDR3 coding DNA: TGTGCCAGCAGCTTGGGAGGGCTCACCGGGGAGCTGTTTTTT. V usage is TRBV5-4 and J usage is TRBJ2-2; a possible D gene is TRBD2 (5 bases). Germline V gene data show CDR1 as SGHNT and CDR2 as YYREEE (reference sequence). This CDR3 has 14 amino acids. V lost 0 bases and J 4 bases, leaving 7 bases between the germline ends.